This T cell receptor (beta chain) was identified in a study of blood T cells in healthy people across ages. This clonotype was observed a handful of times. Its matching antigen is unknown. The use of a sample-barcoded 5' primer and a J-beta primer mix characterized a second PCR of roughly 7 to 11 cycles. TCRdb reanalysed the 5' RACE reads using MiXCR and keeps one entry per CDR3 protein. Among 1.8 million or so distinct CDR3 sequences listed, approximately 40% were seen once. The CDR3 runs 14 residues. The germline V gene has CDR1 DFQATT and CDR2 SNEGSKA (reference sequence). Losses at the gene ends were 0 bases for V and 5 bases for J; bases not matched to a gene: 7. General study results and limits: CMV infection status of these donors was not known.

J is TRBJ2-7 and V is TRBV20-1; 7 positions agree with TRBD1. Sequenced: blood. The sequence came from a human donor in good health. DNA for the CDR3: TGCAGTGCTAGAGATCGACAGGGTGAGCACGAGCAGTACTTC. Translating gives CSARDRQGEHEQYF.